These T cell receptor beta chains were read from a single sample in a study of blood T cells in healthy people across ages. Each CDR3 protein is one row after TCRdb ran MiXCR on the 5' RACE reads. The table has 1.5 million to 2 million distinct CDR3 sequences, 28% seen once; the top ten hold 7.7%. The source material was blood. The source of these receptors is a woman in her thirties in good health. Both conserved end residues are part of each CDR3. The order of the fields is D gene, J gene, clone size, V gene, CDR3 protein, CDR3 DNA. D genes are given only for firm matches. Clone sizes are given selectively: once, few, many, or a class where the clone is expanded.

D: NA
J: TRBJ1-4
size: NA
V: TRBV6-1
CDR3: CASSRDGLREKLFF
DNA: TGTGCCAGCAGCCGGGACGGACTTCGGGAAAAACTGTTTTTT

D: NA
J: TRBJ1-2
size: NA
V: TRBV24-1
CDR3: CATSDTAGGGYTF
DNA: TGTGCCACCAGTGATACGGCAGGAGGGGGCTACACCTTC

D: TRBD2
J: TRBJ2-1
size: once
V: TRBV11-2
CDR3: CASSLSRGGRENEQFF
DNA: TGTGCCAGCAGCTTATCTCGGGGCGGGAGGGAGAATGAGCAGTTCTTC

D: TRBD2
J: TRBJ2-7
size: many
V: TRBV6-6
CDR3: CASRGLAGVSSYEQYF
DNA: TGTGCCAGCAGGGGACTAGCGGGAGTGAGCTCCTACGAGCAGTACTTC

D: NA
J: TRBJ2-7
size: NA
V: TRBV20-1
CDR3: CSASYATGEQYF
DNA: TGCAGTGCTAGTTACGCCACGGGCGAGCAGTACTTC

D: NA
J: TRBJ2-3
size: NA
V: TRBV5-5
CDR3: CASSLASTEQYF
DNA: TGTGCCAGCAGCTTGGCCTCTACAGAGCAGTATTTT

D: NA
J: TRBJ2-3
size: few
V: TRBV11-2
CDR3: CASNRGYTQYF
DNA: TGTGCCAGCAACCGTGGTTATACGCAGTATTTT

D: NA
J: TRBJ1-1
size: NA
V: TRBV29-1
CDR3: CSVVGVRNTEAFF
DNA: TGCAGCGTTGTTGGGGTTAGGAACACTGAAGCTTTCTTT

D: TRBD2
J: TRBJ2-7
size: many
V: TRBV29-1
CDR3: CSALPGTSENYEQYF
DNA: TGCAGCGCCCTCCCGGGGACTAGTGAGAACTACGAGCAGTACTTC

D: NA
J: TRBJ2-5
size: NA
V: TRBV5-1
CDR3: CASSKYEWPQETQYF
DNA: TGCGCCAGCAGCAAGTACGAGTGGCCCCAAGAGACCCAGTACTTC

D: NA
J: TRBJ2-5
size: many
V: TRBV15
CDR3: CATSRDRATQETQYF
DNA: TGTGCCACCAGCAGAGATCGGGCCACCCAAGAGACCCAGTACTTC

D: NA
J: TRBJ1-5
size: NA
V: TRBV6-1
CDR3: CAAGRRGGQPQHF
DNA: TGTGCCGCAGGTCGGAGGGGGGGTCAGCCCCAGCATTTT

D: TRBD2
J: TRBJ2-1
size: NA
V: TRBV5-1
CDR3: CASSFPGGLAGAQSSYNEQFF
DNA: TGCGCCAGCAGTTTTCCGGGGGGACTAGCGGGAGCGCAGAGCTCCTACAATGAGCAGTTCTTC

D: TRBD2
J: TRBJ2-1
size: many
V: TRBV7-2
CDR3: CASSSSRLARNEQFF
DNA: TGTGCCAGCAGTTCCTCAAGACTAGCGAGAAATGAGCAGTTCTTC

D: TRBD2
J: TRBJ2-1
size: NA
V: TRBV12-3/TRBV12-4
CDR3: CASSWAGRGNEQFF
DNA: TGTGCCAGCAGTTGGGCCGGGAGGGGAAATGAGCAGTTCTTC

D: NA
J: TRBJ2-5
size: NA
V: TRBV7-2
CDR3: CASNRERGETQYF
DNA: TGTGCCAGCAACCGAGAACGTGGGGAGACCCAGTACTTC

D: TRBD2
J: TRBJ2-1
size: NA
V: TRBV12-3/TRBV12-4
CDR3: CTSSFLTSSEQFF
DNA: TGTACCAGCAGTTTCCTGACTAGCAGTGAGCAGTTCTTC

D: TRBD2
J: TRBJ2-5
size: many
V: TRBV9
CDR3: CASSVGPPGRGETQYF
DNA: TGTGCCAGCAGCGTAGGTCCCCCAGGGAGGGGAGAGACCCAGTACTTC

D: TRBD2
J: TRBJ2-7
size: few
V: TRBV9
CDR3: CASSVAGGAWEQYF
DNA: TGTGCCAGCAGCGTAGCCGGGGGGGCCTGGGAGCAGTACTTC

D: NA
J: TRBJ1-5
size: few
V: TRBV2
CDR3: CASNDSPNQPQHF
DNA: TGTGCCAGCAACGACAGCCCCAATCAGCCCCAGCATTTT

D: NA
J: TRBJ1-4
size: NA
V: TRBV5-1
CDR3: CASSFEGIEKLFF
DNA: TGCGCCAGCAGCTTCGAGGGGATTGAAAAACTGTTTTTT

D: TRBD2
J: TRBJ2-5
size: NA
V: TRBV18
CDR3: CTSSSGTSGIQETQYF
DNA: TGTACCAGCTCATCCGGGACTAGCGGTATCCAAGAGACCCAGTACTTC

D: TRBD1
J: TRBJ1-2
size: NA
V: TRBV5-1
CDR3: CTSSFDRGGYTF
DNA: TGCACCAGCAGCTTCGACAGGGGTGGCTACACCTTC

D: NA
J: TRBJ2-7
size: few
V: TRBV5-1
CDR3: CASSFSSGPRSEQYF
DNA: TGCGCCAGCAGCTTTTCCTCGGGGCCCCGGAGCGAGCAGTACTTC